Detailed here is one TCR beta chain. Its specificity is not known. TCRdb reanalysed the reads using MiXCR and keeps one entry per CDR3 protein. The top ten clones hold around an eighth of a sample with approximately 990,000 distinct CDR3 sequences, 31% of them seen once. This entry comes from a study of T cell repertoires in cytomegalovirus infection. Overall study: Selected CMV epitopes included recently identified HLA-C-restricted ones as well as well-studied HLA-B-restricted ones. CMV infection and matching HLA type were both indicated by public TCR beta signatures.

Regarding the study as a whole: Frequencies of public TCR beta families were cumulated, and this identified carriers of CMV plus the relevant HLA. The response measured ex vivo was dominated by TCR beta clonotypes (HLA-C-restricted and CMV-specific).

Trimming took 5 bases from V and 5 from J; bases not matched to a gene: 10. The CDR3 runs to 16 residues. Looked up from germline, CDR1 is MDHEN and CDR2 is SYDVKM. The sequence came from a human donor in good health (CMV status not recorded). Some clones in this sample may be carry-over from other donors' samples. The source material was cultured CD8+ T cells from PBMCs, sampled from culture after CMV antigen stimulation. This chain uses TRBV28 with TRBJ2-2, with 8 bases matching TRBD1. CDR3 residues: CASSLFRDRFTGELFF. CDR3 in DNA: TGTGCCAGCAGTCTCTTCCGGGACAGGTTTACCGGGGAGCTGTTTTTT.